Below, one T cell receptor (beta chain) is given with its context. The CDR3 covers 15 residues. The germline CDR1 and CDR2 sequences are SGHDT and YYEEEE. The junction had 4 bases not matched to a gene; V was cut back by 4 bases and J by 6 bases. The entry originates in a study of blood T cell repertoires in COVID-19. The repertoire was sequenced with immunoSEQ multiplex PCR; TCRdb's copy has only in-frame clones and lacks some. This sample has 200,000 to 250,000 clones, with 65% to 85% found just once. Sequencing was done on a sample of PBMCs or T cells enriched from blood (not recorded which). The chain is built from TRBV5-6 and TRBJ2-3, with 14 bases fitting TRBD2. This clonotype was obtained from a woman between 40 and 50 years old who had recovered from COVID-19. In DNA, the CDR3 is TGTGCCAGCAGCCTGCGGACTAGCGGGAGGGATACGCAGTATTTT. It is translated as CASSLRTSGRDTQYF.